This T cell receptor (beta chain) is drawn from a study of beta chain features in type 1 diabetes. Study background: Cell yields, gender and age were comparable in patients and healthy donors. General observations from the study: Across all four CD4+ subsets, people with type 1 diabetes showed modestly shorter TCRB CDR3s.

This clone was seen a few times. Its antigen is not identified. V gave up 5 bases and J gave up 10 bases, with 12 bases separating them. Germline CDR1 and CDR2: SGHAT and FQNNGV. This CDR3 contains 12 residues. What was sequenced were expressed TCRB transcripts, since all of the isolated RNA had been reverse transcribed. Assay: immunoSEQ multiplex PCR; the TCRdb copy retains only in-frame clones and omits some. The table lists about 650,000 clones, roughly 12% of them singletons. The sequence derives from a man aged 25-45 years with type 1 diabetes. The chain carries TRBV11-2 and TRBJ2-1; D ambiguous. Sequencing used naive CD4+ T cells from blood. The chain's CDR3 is CASSPSQWEQFF. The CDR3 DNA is TGTGCCAGCAGCCCGAGTCAATGGGAGCAGTTCTTC.